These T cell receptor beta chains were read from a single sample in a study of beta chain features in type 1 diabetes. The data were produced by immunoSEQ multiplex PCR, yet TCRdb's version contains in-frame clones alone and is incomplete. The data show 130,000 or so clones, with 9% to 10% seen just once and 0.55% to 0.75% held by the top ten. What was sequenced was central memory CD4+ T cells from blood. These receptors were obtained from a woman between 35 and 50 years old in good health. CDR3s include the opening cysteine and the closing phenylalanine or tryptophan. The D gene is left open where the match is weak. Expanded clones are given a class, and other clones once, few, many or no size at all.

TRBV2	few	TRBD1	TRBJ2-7	CASSEQGALYEQYF	TGTGCCAGCAGTGAACAGGGGGCCCTCTACGAGCAGTACTTC
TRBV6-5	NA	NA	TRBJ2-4	CASRGIAKNIQYF	TGTGCCAGCCGGGGGATAGCCAAAAACATTCAGTACTTC
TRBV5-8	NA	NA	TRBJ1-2	CASSLDSGGVNYGYTF	TGTGCCAGCAGCTTGGACAGCGGAGGCGTTAACTATGGCTACACCTTC
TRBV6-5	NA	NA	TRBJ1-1	CASSYSFRNAEAFF	TGTGCCAGCAGTTACTCCTTTAGAAATGCCGAAGCTTTCTTT
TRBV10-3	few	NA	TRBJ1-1	CAISFRVDTEAFF	TGTGCCATCAGTTTTCGAGTGGACACTGAAGCTTTCTTT
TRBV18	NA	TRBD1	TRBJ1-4	CASSPDRGSAANEKLFF	TGTGCCAGCTCACCAGACAGGGGATCCGCGGCTAATGAAAAACTGTTTTTT
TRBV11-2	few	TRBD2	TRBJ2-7	CASSFSLAEDYEQYF	TGTGCCAGCAGTTTCTCACTAGCGGAAGACTACGAGCAGTACTTC
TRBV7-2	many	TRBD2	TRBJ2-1	CASSIVPGTRENEQFF	TGTGCCAGCAGCATCGTACCCGGGACTAGAGAGAATGAGCAGTTCTTC
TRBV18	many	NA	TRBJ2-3	CASQLDMMSTDTQYF	TGTGCCAGCCAATTGGACATGATGAGCACAGATACGCAGTATTTT
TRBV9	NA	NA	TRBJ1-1	CASSALDKNTEAFF	TGTGCCAGCAGCGCCTTGGACAAGAACACTGAAGCTTTCTTT
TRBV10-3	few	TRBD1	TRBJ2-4	CAISEPGQGRPGGIQYF	TGTGCCATCAGTGAGCCGGGACAGGGCCGACCGGGGGGCATTCAGTACTTC
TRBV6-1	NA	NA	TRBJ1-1	CASSTHENTEAFF	TGTGCCAGTTCGACTCATGAGAACACTGAAGCTTTCTTT
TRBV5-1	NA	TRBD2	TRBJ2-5	CASSLGHSGGGPQETQYF	TGCGCCAGCAGCCTCGGACACTCCGGGGGGGGGCCCCAAGAGACCCAGTACTTC
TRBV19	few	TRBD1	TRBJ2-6	CASSPSGGGSGANVLTF	TGTGCCAGTAGCCCATCAGGGGGCGGGTCTGGGGCCAACGTCCTGACTTTC
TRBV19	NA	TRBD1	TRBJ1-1	CASSSPGQANTEAFF	TGTGCCAGTAGTTCTCCGGGACAGGCGAACACTGAAGCTTTCTTT
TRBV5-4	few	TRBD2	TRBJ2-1	CASSLDGAGGSYNEQFF	TGTGCCAGCAGCTTGGATGGGGCGGGAGGCTCCTACAATGAGCAGTTCTTC
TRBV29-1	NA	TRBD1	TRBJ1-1	CSVRGQGNTEAFF	TGCAGCGTTCGTGGACAGGGGAACACTGAAGCTTTCTTT
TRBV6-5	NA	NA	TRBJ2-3	CASSSSTGRYTDTQYF	TGTGCCAGCAGTTCCTCGACAGGCCGATACACAGATACGCAGTATTTT
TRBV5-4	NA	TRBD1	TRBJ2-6	CASSAQGAGANVLTF	TGTGCCAGCAGCGCCCAGGGGGCTGGGGCCAACGTCCTGACTTTC
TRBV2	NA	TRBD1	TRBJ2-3	CASNWDRKTDTQYF	TGTGCCAGCAACTGGGACAGGAAGACAGATACGCAGTATTTT
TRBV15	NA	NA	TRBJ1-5	CATRGGGSGSNQPQHF	TGTGCCACCAGGGGAGGGGGAAGCGGCAGCAATCAGCCCCAGCATTTT
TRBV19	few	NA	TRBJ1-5	CASSPRGQFGNQPQHF	TGTGCCAGTAGTCCCCGTGGACAGTTCGGCAATCAGCCCCAGCATTTT
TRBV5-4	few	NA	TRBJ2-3	CASSTSVGSLSTDTQYF	TGTGCCAGCAGCACGTCGGTCGGTAGCTTGAGCACAGATACGCAGTATTTT
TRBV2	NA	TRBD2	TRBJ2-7	CASSLTSGVGEQYF	TGTGCCAGCAGTCTAACTAGCGGTGTCGGCGAGCAGTACTTC
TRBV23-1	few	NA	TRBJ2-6	CASSQAAGPSSGANVLTF	TGCGCCAGCAGCCAAGCGGCAGGGCCCAGCTCTGGGGCCAACGTCCTGACTTTC
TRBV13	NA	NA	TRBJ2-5	CASSLEAVRETQYF	TGTGCCAGCAGCTTAGAAGCGGTAAGAGAGACCCAGTACTTC
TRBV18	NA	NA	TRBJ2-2	CASTDARRRNTGELFF	TGTGCCAGCACCGACGCCAGGCGACGGAACACCGGGGAGCTGTTTTTT
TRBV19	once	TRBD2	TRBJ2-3	CASSIRTSGTDTQYF	TGTGCCAGTAGTATAAGAACTAGCGGCACAGATACGCAGTATTTT
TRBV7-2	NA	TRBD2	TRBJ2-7	CASSLARGSGEQYF	TGTGCCAGCAGCTTAGCGCGGGGGTCAGGAGAGCAGTACTTC
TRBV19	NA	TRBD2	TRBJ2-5	CASSKTPGLAAQETQYF	TGTGCCAGTAGTAAAACTCCGGGACTAGCGGCCCAAGAGACCCAGTACTTC
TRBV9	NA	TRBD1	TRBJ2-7	CASKNRDSAYEQYF	TGTGCCAGCAAAAACAGGGACAGCGCCTACGAGCAGTACTTC
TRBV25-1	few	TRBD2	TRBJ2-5	CASSAGLGNQETQYF	TGTGCCAGCAGTGCGGGACTAGGGAACCAAGAGACCCAGTACTTC
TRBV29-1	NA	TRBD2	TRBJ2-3	CSVPSAGPTVNTQYF	TGCAGCGTTCCTTCAGCGGGGCCCACGGTTAATACGCAGTATTTT
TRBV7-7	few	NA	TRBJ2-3	CASSLGPTDTQYF	TGTGCCAGCAGCTTAGGGCCGACAGATACGCAGTATTTT
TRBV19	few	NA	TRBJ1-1	CAPEDSRGMNTEAFF	TGTGCCCCAGAGGACAGTCGGGGAATGAACACTGAAGCTTTCTTT
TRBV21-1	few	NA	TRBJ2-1	CASTPDRGKDEQFF	TGTGCCAGCACCCCCGACAGGGGGAAGGATGAGCAGTTCTTC
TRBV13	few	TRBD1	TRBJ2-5	CASSFGQGQETQYF	TGTGCCAGCAGCTTCGGACAGGGTCAAGAGACCCAGTACTTC
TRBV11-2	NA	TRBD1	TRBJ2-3	CASSPGTGQVDTQYF	TGTGCCAGCAGCCCCGGGACAGGGCAAGTAGATACGCAGTATTTT
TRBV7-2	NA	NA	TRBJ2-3	CASSLATAWGTDTQYF	TGTGCCAGCAGCTTAGCCACAGCATGGGGCACAGATACGCAGTATTTT
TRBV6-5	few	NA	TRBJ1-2	CATSTRLYGYTF	TGTGCCACCTCCACAAGACTCTATGGCTACACCTTC
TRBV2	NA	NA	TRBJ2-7	CASRSWGHYEQYF	TGTGCCAGCAGATCTTGGGGGCACTACGAGCAGTACTTC
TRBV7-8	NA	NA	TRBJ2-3	CASSSDRSTDTQYF	TGTGCCAGCAGCTCAGATCGTAGCACAGATACGCAGTATTTT
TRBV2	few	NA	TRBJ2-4	CASGQRTKNIQYF	TGTGCCAGCGGACAGAGGACCAAAAACATTCAGTACTTC
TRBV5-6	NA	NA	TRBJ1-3	CASSLSVFSGNTIYF	TGTGCCAGCAGCTTGTCGGTTTTCTCTGGAAACACCATATATTTT
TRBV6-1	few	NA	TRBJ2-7	CATWRGSLEQYF	TGTGCCACCTGGAGGGGATCCCTCGAGCAGTACTTC
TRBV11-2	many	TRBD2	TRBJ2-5	CASSLTSGATGTQYF	TGTGCCAGCAGCTTGACTAGCGGGGCTACGGGGACCCAGTACTTC
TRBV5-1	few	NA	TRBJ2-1	CASSLDGGALEQFF	TGCGCCAGCAGCTTGGATGGGGGGGCACTTGAGCAGTTCTTC
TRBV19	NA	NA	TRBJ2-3	CASRLTPSGSRADTQYF	TGTGCCAGTAGGCTCACCCCTTCGGGGTCGCGGGCAGATACGCAGTATTTT
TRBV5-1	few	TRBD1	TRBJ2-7	CASSPGQGAAYEQYF	TGCGCCAGCAGCCCCGGACAGGGGGCGGCCTACGAGCAGTACTTC
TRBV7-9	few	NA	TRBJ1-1	CASSLVGGQGSTEAFF	TGTGCCAGCAGTCTCGTGGGGGGGCAGGGAAGTACTGAAGCTTTCTTT
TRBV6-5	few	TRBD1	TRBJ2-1	CASSPDRGPLGEQFF	TGTGCCAGCAGTCCGGACAGGGGACCCCTAGGGGAGCAGTTCTTC
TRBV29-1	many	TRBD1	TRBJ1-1	CSVHGQVNTEAFF	TGCAGCGTCCACGGACAGGTGAACACTGAAGCTTTCTTT
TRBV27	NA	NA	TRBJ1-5	CASSLWGDNQPQHF	TGTGCCAGCAGTTTATGGGGGGACAATCAGCCCCAGCATTTT
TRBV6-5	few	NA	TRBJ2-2	CASRKLANTGELFF	TGTGCCAGCAGGAAACTCGCGAACACCGGGGAGCTGTTTTTT